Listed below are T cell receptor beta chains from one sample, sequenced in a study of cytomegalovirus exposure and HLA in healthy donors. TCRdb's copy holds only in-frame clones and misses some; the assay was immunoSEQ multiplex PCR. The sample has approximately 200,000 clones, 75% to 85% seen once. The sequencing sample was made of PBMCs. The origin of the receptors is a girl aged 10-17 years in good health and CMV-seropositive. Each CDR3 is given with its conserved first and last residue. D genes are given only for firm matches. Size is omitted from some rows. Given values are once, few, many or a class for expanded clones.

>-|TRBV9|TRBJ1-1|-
TGTGCCAGCAGCCTTGCCCATAGCACTGAAGCTTTCTTT
CASSLAHSTEAFF
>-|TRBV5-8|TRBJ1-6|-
TGTGCCAGCAGCTCCAGTTGGAGCTCCTATAATTCACCCCTCCACTTT
CASSSSWSSYNSPLHF
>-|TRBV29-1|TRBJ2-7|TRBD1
TGCAGCGTTGAAACAGGGGGGCTTGAGCAGTACTTC
CSVETGGLEQYF
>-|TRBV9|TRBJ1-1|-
TGTGCCAGCAGCGTAGTTGGGGGGGGAGCTACTGAAGCTTTCTTT
CASSVVGGGATEAFF
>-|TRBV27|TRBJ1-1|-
TGTGCCAGCAGTTTACCCGGGTTTGAAGCTTTCTTT
CASSLPGFEAFF
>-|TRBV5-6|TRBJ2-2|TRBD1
TGTGCCAGCAGCTCGGCAGGGGGCACCGGGGAGCTGTTTTTT
CASSSAGGTGELFF
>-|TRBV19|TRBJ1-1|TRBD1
TGTGCCAGTAGGACAGGGGGCGGGACTGAAGCTTTCTTT
CASRTGGGTEAFF
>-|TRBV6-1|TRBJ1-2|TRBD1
TGTGCCAGCAGTGAACAGGGGGCAGTCTATGACTACACCTTC
CASSEQGAVYDYTF
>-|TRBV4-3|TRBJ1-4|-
TGCGCCAGCAGAAAAGGGCCGGGGGAGGGAGAAAAACTGTTTTTT
CASRKGPGEGEKLFF
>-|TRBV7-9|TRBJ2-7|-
TGTGCCAGCAGCTTTGGCAGGGAAGGCTCCTACGAGCAGTACTTC
CASSFGREGSYEQYF
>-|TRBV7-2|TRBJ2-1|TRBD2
TGTGCCAGCAGCGCACCGGGACTAGCGGGGGGTGAGCAGTTCTTC
CASSAPGLAGGEQFF
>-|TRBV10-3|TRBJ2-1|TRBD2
TGTGCCATCAGTCCGGTTACTAGCGGGGAAAGCTCCTACAATGAGCAGTTCTTC
CAISPVTSGESSYNEQFF
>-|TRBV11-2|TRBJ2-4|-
TGTGCCAGCAGCTTCCGAGACACACAAGCCAAAAACATTCAGTACTTC
CASSFRDTQAKNIQYF
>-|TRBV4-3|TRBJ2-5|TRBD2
TGCGCCAGCAGCCAAGCTCGGGGGGGCCAAGAGACCCAGTACTTC
CASSQARGGQETQYF
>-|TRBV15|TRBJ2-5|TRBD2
TGTGCCACCAGCAGAGTTGGCGGGAGGTACCAAGAGACCCAGTACTTC
CATSRVGGRYQETQYF
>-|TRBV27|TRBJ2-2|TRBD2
TGTGCCAGCAGTTTACTGGGACTAGCGGGACTCACCGGGGAGCTGTTTTTT
CASSLLGLAGLTGELFF
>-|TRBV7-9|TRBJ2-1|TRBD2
TGTGCCAGCAGCGGGGGGGCCTACAATGAGCAGTTCTTC
CASSGGAYNEQFF
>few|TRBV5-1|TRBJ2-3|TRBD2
TGCGCCAGCAAACGGGGGGAGGTGACGGATACGCAGTATTTT
CASKRGEVTDTQYF
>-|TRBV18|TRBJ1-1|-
TGTGCCAGCTCACCACTAGAGGGCGCTGAAGCTTTCTTT
CASSPLEGAEAFF
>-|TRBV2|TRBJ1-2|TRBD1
TGTGCCAGCAGTGAGTTGACAGGGGGAGGTTATGGCTACACCTTC
CASSELTGGGYGYTF
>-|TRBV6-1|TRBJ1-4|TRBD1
TGTGCCAGCAGCCTTACAGGGGACAATGAAAAACTGTTTTTT
CASSLTGDNEKLFF
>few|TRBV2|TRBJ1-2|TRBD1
TGTGCCAGCAGTGAATGGGTCGGACAGGGGGCCCCCTATGGCTACACCTTC
CASSEWVGQGAPYGYTF
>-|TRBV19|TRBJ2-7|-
TGTGCCAGTAGTATGGGACTTCCCTACGAGCAGTACTTC
CASSMGLPYEQYF
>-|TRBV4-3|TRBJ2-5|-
TGCGCCAGCAGCCAAGAATCCGGGGGAGAGACCCAGTACTTC
CASSQESGGETQYF
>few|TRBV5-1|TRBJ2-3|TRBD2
TGCGCCAGCAGCTTGGGGACTAGCCGGACTTCCACAGATACGCAGTATTTT
CASSLGTSRTSTDTQYF
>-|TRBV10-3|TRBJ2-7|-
TGTGCCATCAGTGAGTCTGGCGGGGCCAGTTCCTACGAGCAGTACTTC
CAISESGGASSYEQYF
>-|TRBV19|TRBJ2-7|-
TGTGCCAGTAGTATAGGAGCGGGCCCCTCCTACGAGCAGTACTTC
CASSIGAGPSYEQYF
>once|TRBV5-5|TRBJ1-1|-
TGTGCCAGCAGCTTGGCCCGGGGTGGGAACACTGAAGCTTTCTTT
CASSLARGGNTEAFF
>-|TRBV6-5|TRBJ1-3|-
TGTGCCAGCAGCAGCACAGGATTCTCTGGAAACACCATATATTTT
CASSSTGFSGNTIYF
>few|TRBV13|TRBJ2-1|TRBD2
TGTGCCAGCAGCCTATCCGGGACTAGCGGGGACAATGAGCAGTTCTTC
CASSLSGTSGDNEQFF
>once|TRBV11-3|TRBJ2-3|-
TGTGCCAGCAGCTTAGGCGGGGTCGGCACAGATACGCAGTATTTT
CASSLGGVGTDTQYF
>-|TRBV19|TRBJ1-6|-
TGTGCCAGTAGTTCCCAGGGAAATTCACCCCTCCACTTT
CASSSQGNSPLHF
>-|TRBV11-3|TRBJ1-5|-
TGTGCCAGCAGCTTAGGGGAGAATCAGCCCCAGCATTTT
CASSLGENQPQHF
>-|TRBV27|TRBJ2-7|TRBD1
TGTGCCAGCAGACCACCATCATTCGGGACAGATAACTACGAGCAGTACTTC
CASRPPSFGTDNYEQYF
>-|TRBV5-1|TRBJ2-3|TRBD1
TGCGCCAGCAGCTTGGGACAGGGCGGAGCAGATACGCAGTATTTT
CASSLGQGGADTQYF
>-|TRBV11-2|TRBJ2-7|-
TGTGCCAGCAGCCCACCCGGTGCCTACGAGCAGTACTTC
CASSPPGAYEQYF
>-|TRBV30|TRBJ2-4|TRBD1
TGTGCCTGGAGCCTAGACCCCCTGGGACAGCCGATATATAGGGCCAAAAACATTCAGTACTTC
CAWSLDPLGQPIYRAKNIQYF
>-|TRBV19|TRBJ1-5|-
TGTGCCAGTAGGGGACAACTTAGCAATCAGCCCCAGCATTTT
CASRGQLSNQPQHF
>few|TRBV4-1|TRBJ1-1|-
TGCGCCAGCAGCCAAGCGGCGGAAACTGAAGCTTTCTTT
CASSQAAETEAFF